This T cell receptor (beta chain) was sequenced during a study of blood T cell repertoires in COVID-19. At the level of the study: PBMCs, B-cell-depleted T cells, or T cells were the source of the cDNA or gDNA that made up the material.

The sample holds a few counts of this clone. The Seattle patients, enrolled during active infection, were followed longitudinally. The junction had 10 bases not matched to a gene; V was cut back by 6 bases and J by 6 bases. The CDR3 contains 14 residues. CDR1 and CDR2 from the germline V gene are MNHNY and SVGAGI (reference sequence). The table came from immunoSEQ multiplex PCR; TCRdb's copy has only in-frame clones and leaves some out. Altogether around 75,000 clones are present, more than 70% being singletons, with the ten largest covering 9.5% to 15%. The chain has TRBV6-6 and TRBJ2-7, with 8 bases fitting TRBD2. The receptor was derived from a man aged 50-59 years with COVID-19, enrolled during active disease. The sample comprised peripheral blood. The CDR3 nucleotides read TGTGCCAGCAGGAAGCAGCGGGAGAATGGCGAGCAGTACTTC. Amino acids: CASRKQRENGEQYF.